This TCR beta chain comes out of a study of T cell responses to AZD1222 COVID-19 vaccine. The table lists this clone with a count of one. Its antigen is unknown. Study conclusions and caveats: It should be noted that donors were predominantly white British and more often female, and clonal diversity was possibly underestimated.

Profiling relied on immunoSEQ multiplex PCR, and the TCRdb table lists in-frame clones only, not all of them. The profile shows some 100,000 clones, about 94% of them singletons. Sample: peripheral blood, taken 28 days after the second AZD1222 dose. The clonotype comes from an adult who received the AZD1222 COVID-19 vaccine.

In DNA, the CDR3 is TGTGCCAGCAGCCAAGGGACAGGCCTACTAAGTGGCTACACCTTC. It encodes CASSQGTGLLSGYTF. The chain employs TRBV6-5 and TRBJ1-2, with 8 bases fitting TRBD1. CDR3 length: 15 amino acids. After removal of 6 bases from V and 7 bases from J, the junction contained 13 bases not matched to a gene. Germline V gives CDR1 MNHEY, CDR2 SVGAGI.